The T cell receptor beta chain under discussion was sequenced for a study of identical twins. Everyone who gave samples was a healthy Caucasian. Between the trimmed V and J ends, which lost 6 bases and 7 bases, there was a span of 16 bases. There are 13 residues in the CDR3. CDR1 is MNHNS and CDR2 is SASEGT in the germline V gene. Via MiXCR, TCRdb re-called the 5' RACE reads, giving one row per CDR3 protein. The table lists 1.5 million to 2 million distinct CDR3 sequences, around 29% of them singletons. This clonotype was observed a few times. The sequencing input was cord blood. This sequence joins TRBV6-1 and TRBJ2-7; D tentatively fits TRBD1 or TRBD2 (5 bases each). This TCR came from a newborn girl in good health. CDR3: CASSLLGVDEQYF. The CDR3 nucleotides are TGTGCCAGCAGCTTACTAGGGGTGGATGAGCAGTACTTC.